The 6 T cell receptor beta chains presented below share a single source sample, sequenced in a study of coeliac disease. Sequenced by immunoSEQ multiplex PCR; TCRdb stores in-frame clones only, minus some. Seen here are fewer than 10,000 clones, roughly 70% observed once, and the top ten hold around 21%. The sequenced material came from lamina propria lymphocytes from the gut. The receptors were sampled from a woman aged 60 to 75 with celiac disease.

This chain connects TRBV9 to TRBJ2-1; no definite D call. The germline V gene has CDR1 SGDLS and CDR2 YYNGEE. The germline V and J ends were trimmed by 0 bases and 6 bases, with 7 bases remaining between them. CDR3 size: 13 residues. This CDR3 is CASSVVSFNEQFF. Written as DNA, the CDR3 is TGTGCCAGCAGCGTAGTATCGTTCAATGAGCAGTTCTTC.

The chain is built from TRBV6-5 and TRBJ2-7, with TRBD1 matching 9 bases. V lost 6 bases to trimming and J lost 0 bases; unmatched junction nucleotides: 6. CDR1 MNHEY and CDR2 SVGAGI come from the germline V gene. This CDR3 has 15 residues. In DNA form, the CDR3 reads TGTGCCAGCAGCTTGGGGACAGGGAACTCCTACGAGCAGTACTTC. As protein: CASSLGTGNSYEQYF.

This clone was seen a single time. CDR3 DNA: TGTGCCACCAGCACAAGGGACAGAAAATACGAGCAGTACTTC. It encodes CATSTRDRKYEQYF. The chain recombines TRBV15 with TRBJ2-7; 7 bases align to TRBD1. Germline V gene lookup returns CDR1 LNHNV and CDR2 YYDKDF (reference sequence). The CDR3 spans 14 residues. Trimming removed 4 bases from V and 4 bases from J; junction bases left unmatched: 7.

The sample holds a few counts of this clone. The CDR3 nucleotides read TGTGCCAGTAGCTACCAGGGGATATCCTACGAGCAGTACTTC. Amino acids: CASSYQGISYEQYF. The V call is TRBV19, the J call TRBJ2-5; D is possibly TRBD1 (6 bases). Gene TRBJ2-7 matches the end of the DNA better, so the J call may be wrong. Germline lookup yields CDR1 LNHDA and CDR2 SQIVND (reference sequence). The CDR3 has 14 residues.

This clone has only one observation. The V gene is TRBV2, the J gene TRBJ1-3; D unresolved. V was cut by 3 bases and J by 0 bases, with 9 bases left in between. The germline V gene encodes CDR1 SNHLY and CDR2 FYNNEI. The CDR3 is made up of 15 amino acids. CDR3 region: CASSDRKNSGNTIYF. DNA for the CDR3: TGTGCCAGCAGTGACAGGAAGAACTCTGGAAACACCATATATTTT. Supplemented by reference TRBV2 and TRBJ1-3, the full variable domain reads EPEVTQTPSHQVTQMGQEVILRCVPISNHLYFYWYRQILGQKVEFLVSFYNNEISEKSEIFDDQFSVERPDGSNFTLKIRSTKLEDSAMYFCASSDRKNSGNTIYFGEGSWLTVV.

The chain carries TRBV7-8 and TRBJ2-1, with 8 positions matching TRBD1. The length of the CDR3 is 15 residues. In germline, CDR1 is SGHVS, CDR2 FQNEAQ. V gave up 4 bases and J gave up 7 bases; unmatched junction bases: 9. CDR3 sequence (DNA): TGTGCCAGCAGCTCCCCCGGGACAGGTGGGAATGAGCAGTTCTTC. It translates to CASSSPGTGGNEQFF.